The clone carrying this TCR beta chain was picked up one time. This record comes from a study of blood T cell repertoires in COVID-19. Study-wide context: From T cells, B-cell-depleted T cells, or PBMCs came the material, which was cDNA or gDNA.

Produced via immunoSEQ multiplex PCR; TCRdb's table is partial and in-frame only. Here the sample spans 200,000 to 250,000 clones, approximately 90% being singletons. The CDR3 length is 17 residues. Looked up from germline, CDR1 is LGHNA and CDR2 is YNFKEQ. The V and J ends lost 0 bases and 2 bases, in that order; junction bases with no gene match: 7. The source material was peripheral blood. The receptor comes from a young man with COVID-19, enrolled during active disease. This chain links TRBV4-2 with TRBJ2-1; 7 nucleotides align to TRBD2. CDR3 DNA sequence: TGTGCCAGCAGCCAAGATGGTGGCGGGGGACCCTACAATGAGCAGTTCTTC. The encoded protein is CASSQDGGGGPYNEQFF.